This T cell receptor beta chain comes out of a study of T cell responses to AZD1222 COVID-19 vaccine. Profiling relied on immunoSEQ multiplex PCR, and the TCRdb table lists in-frame clones only, not all of them. The table lists roughly 120,000 clones, roughly 86% of them singletons. Germline V gives CDR1 LGHDT, CDR2 YNNKEL (reference sequence). With 4 bases removed from V and 3 bases from J, the gap between germline ends came to 10 bases. The CDR3 contains 13 residues. This clone occurred a few times. Its antigen is still unknown. Study-wide points: In a largely white British group with more females than males, clonal diversity was possibly underestimated. Recipients of two AZD1222 doses showed rising Spike-specific TCR breadth and depth. Repertoires were collected only later (after the peak T cell response had occurred). At baseline, just a handful of AZD1222 recipients tested seropositive.

The TCR was taken from an adult who received the AZD1222 COVID-19 vaccine. The sequences come from peripheral blood, collected 28 days after the second AZD1222 dose. This chain links TRBV3-1 (or the pseudogene TRBV3-2) with TRBJ2-7; possibly TRBD2 for D (5 bases). The DNA for the CDR3 is TGTGCCAGCAGCCCGACGGACTTCTACGAGCAGTACTTC. Its translation: CASSPTDFYEQYF.